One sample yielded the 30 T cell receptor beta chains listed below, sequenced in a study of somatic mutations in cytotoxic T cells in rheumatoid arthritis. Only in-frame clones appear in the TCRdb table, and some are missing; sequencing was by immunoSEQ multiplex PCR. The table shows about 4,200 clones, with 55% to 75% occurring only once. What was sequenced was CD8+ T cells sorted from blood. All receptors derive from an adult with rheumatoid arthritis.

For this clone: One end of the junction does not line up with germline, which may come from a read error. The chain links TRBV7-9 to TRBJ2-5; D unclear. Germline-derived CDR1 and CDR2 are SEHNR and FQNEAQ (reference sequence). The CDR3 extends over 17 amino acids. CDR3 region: CASSQAIPGRSQETQYF. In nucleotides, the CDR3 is TGCGCCAGCAGCCAAGCCATCCCGGGCCGCTCCCAAGAGACCCAGTACTTC.

The CDR3 DNA reads as TGTGCCAGCAGCTGGGGCTACGAGCAGTACTTC. This translates into CASSWGYEQYF. The V and J genes are TRBV7-9 and TRBJ2-7; D gene unclear. V was clipped by 4 bases and J by 3 bases, with 4 bases between them. CDR1 is SEHNR, CDR2 FQNEAQ, per germline (reference sequence). The CDR3 has 11 amino acids.

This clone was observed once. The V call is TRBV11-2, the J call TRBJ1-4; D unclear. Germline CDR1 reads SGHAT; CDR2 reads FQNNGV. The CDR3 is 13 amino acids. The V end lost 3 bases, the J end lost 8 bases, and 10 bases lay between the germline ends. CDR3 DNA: TGTGCCAGCAGCTTCGTGACCTACGAAAAACTGTTTTTT. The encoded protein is CASSFVTYEKLFF.

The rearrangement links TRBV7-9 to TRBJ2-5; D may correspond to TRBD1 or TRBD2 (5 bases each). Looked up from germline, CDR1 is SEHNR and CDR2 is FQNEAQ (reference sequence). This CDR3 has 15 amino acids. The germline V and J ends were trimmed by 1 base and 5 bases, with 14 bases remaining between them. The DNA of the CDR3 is TGTGCCAGCAGCTTAGGGGGACCGCAAGCGGAGACCCAGTACTTC. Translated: CASSLGGPQAETQYF.

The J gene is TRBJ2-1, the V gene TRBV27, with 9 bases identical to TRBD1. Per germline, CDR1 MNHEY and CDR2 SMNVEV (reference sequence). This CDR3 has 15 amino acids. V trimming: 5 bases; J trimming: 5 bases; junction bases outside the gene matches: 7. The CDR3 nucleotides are TGTGCCAGCAGTACCGGGACAGGGTTCAACAATGAGCAGTTCTTC. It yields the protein CASSTGTGFNNEQFF.

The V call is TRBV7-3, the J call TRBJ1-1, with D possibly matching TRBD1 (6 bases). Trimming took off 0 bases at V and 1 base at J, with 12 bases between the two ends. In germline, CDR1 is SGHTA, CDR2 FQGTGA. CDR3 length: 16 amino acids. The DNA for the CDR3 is TGTGCCAGCAGCTTAACGGCGGGGGGCCCGAACACTGAAGCTTTCTTT. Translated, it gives CASSLTAGGPNTEAFF.

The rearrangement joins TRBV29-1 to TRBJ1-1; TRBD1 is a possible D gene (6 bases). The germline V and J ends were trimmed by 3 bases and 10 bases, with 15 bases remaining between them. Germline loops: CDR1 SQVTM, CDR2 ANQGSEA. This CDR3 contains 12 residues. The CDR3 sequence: CSVDIGGGRAFF. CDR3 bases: TGCAGCGTTGATATAGGGGGGGGGCGAGCTTTCTTT.

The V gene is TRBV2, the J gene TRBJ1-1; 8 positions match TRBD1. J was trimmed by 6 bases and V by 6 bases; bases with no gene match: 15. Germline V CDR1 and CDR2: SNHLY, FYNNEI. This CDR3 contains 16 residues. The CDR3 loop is CASRPTQGAGSSEAFF. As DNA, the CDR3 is TGTGCCAGCAGGCCGACTCAGGGGGCCGGATCCTCTGAAGCTTTCTTT.

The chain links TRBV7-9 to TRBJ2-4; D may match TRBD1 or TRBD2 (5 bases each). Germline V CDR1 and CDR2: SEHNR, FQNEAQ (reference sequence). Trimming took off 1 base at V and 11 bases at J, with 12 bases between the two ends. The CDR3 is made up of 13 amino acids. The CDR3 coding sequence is TGTGCCAGCAGCTTAGATGGGACGGGTCTTCAGTACTTC. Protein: CASSLDGTGLQYF. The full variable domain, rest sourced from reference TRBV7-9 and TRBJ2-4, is DTGVSQNPRHKITKRGQNVTFRCDPISEHNRLYWYRQTLGQGPEFLTYFQNEAQLEKSRLLSDRFSAERPKGSFSTLEIQRTEQGDSAMYLCASSLDGTGLQYFGAGTRLSVL.

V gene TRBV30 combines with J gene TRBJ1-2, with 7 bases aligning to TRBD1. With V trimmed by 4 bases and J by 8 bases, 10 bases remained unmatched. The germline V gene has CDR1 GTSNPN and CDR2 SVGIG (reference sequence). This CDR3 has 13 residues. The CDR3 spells CAWTPDRRVGYTF. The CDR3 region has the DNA TGTGCCTGGACCCCGGACAGGCGGGTCGGCTACACCTTC.

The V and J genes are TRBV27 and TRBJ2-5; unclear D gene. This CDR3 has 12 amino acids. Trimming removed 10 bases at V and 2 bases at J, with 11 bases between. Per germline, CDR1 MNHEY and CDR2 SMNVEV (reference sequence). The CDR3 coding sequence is TGTGCCACTACCGGGCCTCAAGAGACCCAGTACTTC. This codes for CATTGPQETQYF.

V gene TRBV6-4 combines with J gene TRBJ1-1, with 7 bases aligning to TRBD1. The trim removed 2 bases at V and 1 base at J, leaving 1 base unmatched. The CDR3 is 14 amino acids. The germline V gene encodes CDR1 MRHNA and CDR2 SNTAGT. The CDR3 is CASSDGTENTEAFF. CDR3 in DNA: TGTGCCAGCAGTGACGGGACAGAGAACACTGAAGCTTTCTTT.

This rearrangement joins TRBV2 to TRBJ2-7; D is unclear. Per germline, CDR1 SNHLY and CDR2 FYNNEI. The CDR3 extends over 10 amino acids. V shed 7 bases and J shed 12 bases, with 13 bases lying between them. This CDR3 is CASITLVPYF. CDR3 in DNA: TGTGCCAGCATCACACTGGTGCCGTACTTC.

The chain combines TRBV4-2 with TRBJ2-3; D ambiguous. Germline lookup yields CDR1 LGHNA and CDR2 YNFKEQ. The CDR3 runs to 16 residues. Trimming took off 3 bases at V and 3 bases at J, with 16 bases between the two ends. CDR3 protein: CASSHRSSGGTDTQYF. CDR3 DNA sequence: TGTGCCAGCAGCCATAGGAGTTCGGGTGGTACAGATACGCAGTATTTT.

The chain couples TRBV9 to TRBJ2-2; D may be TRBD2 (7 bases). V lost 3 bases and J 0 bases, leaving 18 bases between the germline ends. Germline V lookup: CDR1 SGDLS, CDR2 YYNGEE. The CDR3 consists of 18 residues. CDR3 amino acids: CASSALGRAGANTGELFF. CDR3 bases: TGTGCCAGCAGCGCCCTAGGGAGGGCAGGGGCGAACACCGGGGAGCTGTTTTTT.

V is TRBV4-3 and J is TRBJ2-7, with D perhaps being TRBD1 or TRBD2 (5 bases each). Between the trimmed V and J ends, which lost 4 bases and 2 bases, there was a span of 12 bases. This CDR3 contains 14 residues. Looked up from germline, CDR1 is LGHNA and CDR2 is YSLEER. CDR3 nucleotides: TGCGCCAGCAGCCTCTTTGGGGGACCCTACGAGCAGTACTTC. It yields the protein CASSLFGGPYEQYF.

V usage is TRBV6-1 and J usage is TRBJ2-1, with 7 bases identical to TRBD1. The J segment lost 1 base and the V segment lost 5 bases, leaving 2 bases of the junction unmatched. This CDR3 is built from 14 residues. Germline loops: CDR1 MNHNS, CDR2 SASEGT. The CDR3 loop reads CASSRQGSYNEQFF. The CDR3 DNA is TGTGCCAGCAGTAGACAGGGATCCTACAATGAGCAGTTCTTC.

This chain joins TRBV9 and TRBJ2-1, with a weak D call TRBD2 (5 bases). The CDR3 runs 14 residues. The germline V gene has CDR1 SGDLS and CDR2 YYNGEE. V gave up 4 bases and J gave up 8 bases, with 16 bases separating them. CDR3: CASSTRASGDEQFF. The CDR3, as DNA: TGTGCCAGCAGCACCCGGGCCTCCGGGGATGAGCAGTTCTTC.

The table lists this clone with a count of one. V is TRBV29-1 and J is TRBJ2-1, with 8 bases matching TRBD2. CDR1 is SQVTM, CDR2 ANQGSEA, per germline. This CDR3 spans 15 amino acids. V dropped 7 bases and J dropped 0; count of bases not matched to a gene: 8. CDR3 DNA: TGCAGCGCCGCGAGGAGCGGGGGCTCCTACAATGAGCAGTTCTTC. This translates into CSAARSGGSYNEQFF.

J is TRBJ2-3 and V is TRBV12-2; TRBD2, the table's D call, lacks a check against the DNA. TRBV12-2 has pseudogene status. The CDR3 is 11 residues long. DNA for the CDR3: TGTGCAAGTCGCTGCGTAGATACGCAGTATTTT. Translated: CASRCVDTQYF.

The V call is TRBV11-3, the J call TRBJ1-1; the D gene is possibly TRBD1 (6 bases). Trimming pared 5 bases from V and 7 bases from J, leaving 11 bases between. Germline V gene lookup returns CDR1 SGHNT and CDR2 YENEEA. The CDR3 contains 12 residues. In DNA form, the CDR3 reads TGTGCCAGCAGCACCCTGGACAGTGAAGCTTTCTTT. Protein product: CASSTLDSEAFF.

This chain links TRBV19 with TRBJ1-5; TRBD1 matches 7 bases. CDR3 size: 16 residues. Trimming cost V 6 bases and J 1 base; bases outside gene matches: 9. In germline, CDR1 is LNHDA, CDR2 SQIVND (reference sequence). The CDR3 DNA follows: TGTGCCAGTAGCTACGGGACAGTTACGAGCAATCAGCCCCAGCATTTT. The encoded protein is CASSYGTVTSNQPQHF. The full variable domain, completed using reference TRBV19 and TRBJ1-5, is DGGITQSPKYLFRKEGQNVTLSCEQNLNHDAMYWYRQDPGQGLRLIYYSQIVNDFQKGDIAEGYSVSREKKESFPLTVTSAQKNPTAFYLCASSYGTVTSNQPQHFGDGTRLSIL.

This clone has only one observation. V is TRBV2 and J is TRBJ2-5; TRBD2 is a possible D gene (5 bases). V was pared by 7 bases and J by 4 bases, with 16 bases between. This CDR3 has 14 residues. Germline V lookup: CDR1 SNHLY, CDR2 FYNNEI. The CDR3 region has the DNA TGTGCCAGCAACCCGGGGTTAGCACGAGAGACCCAGTACTTC. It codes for CASNPGLARETQYF.

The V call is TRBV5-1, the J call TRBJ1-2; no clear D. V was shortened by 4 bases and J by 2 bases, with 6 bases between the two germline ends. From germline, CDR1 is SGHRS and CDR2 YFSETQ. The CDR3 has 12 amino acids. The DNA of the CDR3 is TGCGCCAGCAGCGGGCAGAACTATGGCTACACCTTC. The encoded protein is CASSGQNYGYTF.

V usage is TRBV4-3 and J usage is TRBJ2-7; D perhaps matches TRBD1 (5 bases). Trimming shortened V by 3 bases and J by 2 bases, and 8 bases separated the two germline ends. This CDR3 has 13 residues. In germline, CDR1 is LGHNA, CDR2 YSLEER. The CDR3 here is CASSQGRTYEQYF. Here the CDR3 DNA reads TGCGCCAGCAGCCAGGGGCGGACCTACGAGCAGTACTTC.

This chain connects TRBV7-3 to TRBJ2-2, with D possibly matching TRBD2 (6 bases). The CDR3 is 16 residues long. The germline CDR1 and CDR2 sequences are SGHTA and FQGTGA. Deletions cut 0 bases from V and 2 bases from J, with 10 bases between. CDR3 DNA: TGTGCCAGCAGCTTAACCGGCGGGGTAAACACCGGGGAGCTGTTTTTT. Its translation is CASSLTGGVNTGELFF.

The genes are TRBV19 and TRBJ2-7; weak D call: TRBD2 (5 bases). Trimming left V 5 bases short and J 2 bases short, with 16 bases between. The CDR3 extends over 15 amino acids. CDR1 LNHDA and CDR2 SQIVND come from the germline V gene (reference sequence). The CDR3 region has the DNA TGTGCCAGTAGTGCCGGTGGACTGGATACCTACGAGCAGTACTTC. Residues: CASSAGGLDTYEQYF.

CDR3 loop: CASSAPGTLGGNQPQHF. DNA for the CDR3: TGTGCCAGTAGTGCCCCAGGAACCCTTGGAGGCAATCAGCCCCAGCATTTT. The chain combines TRBV19 with TRBJ1-5; no clear D gene. The V gene lost 5 bases and the J gene lost 2 bases, with 19 bases spanning the gap. This CDR3 has 17 residues. In germline, CDR1 is LNHDA, CDR2 SQIVND (reference sequence).

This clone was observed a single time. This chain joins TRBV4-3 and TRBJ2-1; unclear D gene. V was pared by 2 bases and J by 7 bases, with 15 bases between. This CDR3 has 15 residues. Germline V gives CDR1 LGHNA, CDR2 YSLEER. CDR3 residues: CASSQLPQPGNEQFF. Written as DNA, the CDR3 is TGCGCCAGCAGCCAACTCCCGCAGCCCGGGAATGAGCAGTTCTTC.

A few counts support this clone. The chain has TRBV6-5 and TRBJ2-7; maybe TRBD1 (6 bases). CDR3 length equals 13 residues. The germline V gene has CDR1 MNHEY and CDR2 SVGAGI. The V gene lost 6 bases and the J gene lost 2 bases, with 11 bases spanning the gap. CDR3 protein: CASSYRETYEQYF. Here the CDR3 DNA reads TGTGCCAGCAGCTACAGGGAGACCTACGAGCAGTACTTC.